A selection of T cell receptor beta chains follows, all from one sample in a study of cytomegalovirus exposure and HLA in healthy donors. The assay was immunoSEQ multiplex PCR, and TCRdb's table has in-frame clones only and misses some. The record lists tens of thousands of clones, of which the ten most abundant hold about 12%. Sequenced input: PBMCs. These receptor sequences come from a woman in her sixties or seventies in good health and CMV-seropositive. Both conserved end residues are part of each CDR3. Each record gives: D gene, J gene, V gene, CDR3 length, CDR3 DNA, CDR3 protein. The D gene is left open where the match is weak.

D: TRBD1
J: TRBJ1-2
V: TRBV29-1
length: 12
DNA: TGCAGCGTTATCCGGGACAGGGCGGGCTACACCTTC
CDR3: CSVIRDRAGYTF

D: TRBD2
J: TRBJ2-7
V: TRBV5-1
length: 16
DNA: TGCGCCAGCAGCTTGGGGCTAGCGGGGACACAATACGAGCAGTACTTC
CDR3: CASSLGLAGTQYEQYF

D: TRBD2
J: TRBJ2-5
V: TRBV29-1
length: 12
DNA: TGCAGCGCCTCAAGGGGAGGGGAGACCCAGTACTTC
CDR3: CSASRGGETQYF

D: TRBD1
J: TRBJ1-1
V: TRBV19
length: 14
DNA: TGTGCCAGTAGTCGACAGGGGACGAACACTGAAGCTTTCTTT
CDR3: CASSRQGTNTEAFF

D: -
J: TRBJ1-1
V: TRBV6-5
length: 13
DNA: TGTGCCAGCAGGGGGAGCTTGAACACTGAAGCTTTCTTT
CDR3: CASRGSLNTEAFF

D: -
J: TRBJ2-7
V: TRBV11-2
length: 14
DNA: TGTGCCAGCAGCTTAGCTGCAGGCTCCTACGAGCAGTACTTC
CDR3: CASSLAAGSYEQYF

D: TRBD2
J: TRBJ2-7
V: TRBV10-3
length: 14
DNA: TGTGCCGTCACGACTAGCGGGGGGCCCCCCGAGCAGTACTTC
CDR3: CAVTTSGGPPEQYF

D: -
J: TRBJ1-1
V: TRBV7-9
length: 12
DNA: TGTGCCAGCAGACGGTTGAACACTGAAGCTTTCTTT
CDR3: CASRRLNTEAFF

D: TRBD1
J: TRBJ1-2
V: TRBV19
length: 15
DNA: TGTGCCAGCCTGGCTGGACAGGGCCACCTCTATGGCTACACCTTC
CDR3: CASLAGQGHLYGYTF

D: TRBD1
J: TRBJ1-2
V: TRBV6-1
length: 16
DNA: TGTGCCAGCAGTGGACCGGGACAGCGGGGGTACTATGGCTACACCTTC
CDR3: CASSGPGQRGYYGYTF

D: TRBD1
J: TRBJ1-1
V: TRBV18
length: 14
DNA: TGTGCCAGCTCACGCTTCGACAGGGAAGGTGAAGCTTTCTTT
CDR3: CASSRFDREGEAFF

D: -
J: TRBJ2-1
V: TRBV29-1
length: 13
DNA: TGCAGCGTTGGGATAGCAGTTGACAATGAGCAGTTCTTC
CDR3: CSVGIAVDNEQFF

D: -
J: TRBJ1-1
V: TRBV11-2
length: 12
DNA: TGTGCCAGCGGAGGTCGGACTTTTGAAGCTTTCTTT
CDR3: CASGGRTFEAFF

D: TRBD1
J: TRBJ1-1
V: TRBV28
length: 12
DNA: TGTGCCAGCAGTGGAGACAGGGCGTCAGCTTTCTTT
CDR3: CASSGDRASAFF

D: TRBD2
J: TRBJ2-3
V: TRBV4-1
length: 15
DNA: TGCGCCAGCAGCCTTAGCGGGGTTCAAGCAGATACGCAGTATTTT
CDR3: CASSLSGVQADTQYF

D: -
J: TRBJ1-2
V: TRBV5-1
length: 15
DNA: TGCGCCAGCAGCTTGGCCGTCAGGGGAAGCTATGGCTATACCTTC
CDR3: CASSLAVRGSYGYTF

D: -
J: TRBJ1-3
V: TRBV2
length: 16
DNA: TGTGCCAGCGCCTACGCGCGGGACGCCTCTGGAAACACCATATATTTT
CDR3: CASAYARDASGNTIYF

D: TRBD1
J: TRBJ1-2
V: TRBV11-3
length: 15
DNA: TGTGCCAGCAGCTTAAGACGGGACAGCAACTATGGCTACACCTTC
CDR3: CASSLRRDSNYGYTF

D: -
J: TRBJ1-3
V: TRBV25-1
length: 16
DNA: TGTGCCAGCAGTCCCAGAGGGAGTTGGTTTGGAAACACCATATATTTT
CDR3: CASSPRGSWFGNTIYF

D: TRBD1
J: TRBJ2-7
V: TRBV7-9
length: 15
DNA: TGTGCCAGCAGCTTCCGGGACAGTGCGGTCTACGAGCAGTACTTC
CDR3: CASSFRDSAVYEQYF

D: TRBD1
J: TRBJ1-1
V: TRBV6-6
length: 12
DNA: TGTGCCAGCAGTTTCGGGACAGCCGAAGCTTTCTTT
CDR3: CASSFGTAEAFF

D: TRBD2
J: TRBJ2-7
V: TRBV2
length: 14
DNA: TGTGCCAGCAGTGAATTAGCGGGGGCCCTCGAGCAGTACTTC
CDR3: CASSELAGALEQYF

D: TRBD1
J: TRBJ1-6
V: TRBV5-5
length: 15
DNA: TGTGCCAGCAGCTTCACACAGGGGGCAGGTTCACCCCTCCACTTT
CDR3: CASSFTQGAGSPLHF

D: -
J: TRBJ1-6
V: TRBV9
length: 15
DNA: TGTGCCAGCAGCCCCGCGGGGGGCCCGGATTCACCCCTCCACTTT
CDR3: CASSPAGGPDSPLHF

D: -
J: TRBJ2-7
V: TRBV5-8
length: 15
DNA: TGTGCCAGCAGCTTATTCCGGACAGTCTCCTACGAGCAGTACTTC
CDR3: CASSLFRTVSYEQYF

D: -
J: TRBJ1-1
V: TRBV28
length: 15
DNA: TGTGCCAGCAGTTTGAGGGCCCTAGAGAACACTGAAGCTTTCTTT
CDR3: CASSLRALENTEAFF

D: -
J: TRBJ2-3
V: TRBV25-1
length: 16
DNA: TGTGCCAGCAGTGGGCTGGCGGGGACTAGCACAGATACGCAGTATTTT
CDR3: CASSGLAGTSTDTQYF

D: TRBD1
J: TRBJ1-6
V: TRBV18
length: 16
DNA: TGTGCCAGCGCACCCGAAACGGGACAGTATAATTCACCCCTCCACTTT
CDR3: CASAPETGQYNSPLHF

D: -
J: TRBJ1-5
V: TRBV4-1
length: 17
DNA: TGCGCCAGCAGCCCGCAGTCCTCCACTGGGGGGAATCAGCCCCAGCATTTT
CDR3: CASSPQSSTGGNQPQHF

D: -
J: TRBJ1-2
V: TRBV28
length: 12
DNA: TGTGCCAGCAGCGTGGGAGAAACAGTTAAAACCTTC
CDR3: CASSVGETVKTF

D: TRBD2
J: TRBJ2-7
V: TRBV27
length: 14
DNA: TGTGCCAGCAGTTTGGGAGGGTCCCCCTACGAGCAGTACTTC
CDR3: CASSLGGSPYEQYF

D: TRBD1
J: TRBJ1-1
V: TRBV2
length: 14
DNA: TGTGCCAGCAGGCCACATACAGGGGGGACTGAAGCTTTCTTT
CDR3: CASRPHTGGTEAFF

D: -
J: TRBJ2-2
V: TRBV13
length: 14
DNA: TGTGCCAGTCAGCAGGGCAGGTACACCGGGGAGCTGTTTTTT
CDR3: CASQQGRYTGELFF

D: -
J: TRBJ2-3
V: TRBV4-1
length: 15
DNA: TGCGCCAGCAGCCTCACAGGTGCAGGGGTAGATACGCAGTATTTT
CDR3: CASSLTGAGVDTQYF

D: -
J: TRBJ2-3
V: TRBV29-1
length: 12
DNA: TGCAGCGTTCGGCAGGGGTTGGATACGCAGTATTTT
CDR3: CSVRQGLDTQYF

D: TRBD1
J: TRBJ1-6
V: TRBV5-1
length: 14
DNA: TGCGCCAGCAGCTTGGGGACAGGTAATTCACCCCTCCACTTT
CDR3: CASSLGTGNSPLHF

D: -
J: TRBJ1-2
V: TRBV19
length: 12
DNA: TGTGCCAGTACCGGGGGAAACTATGGCTACACCTTC
CDR3: CASTGGNYGYTF

D: TRBD1
J: TRBJ2-7
V: TRBV5-1
length: 14
DNA: TGCGCCAGCAGCTCCGGGACAGGGGCTTACGAGCAGTACTTC
CDR3: CASSSGTGAYEQYF

D: TRBD1
J: TRBJ1-5
V: TRBV6-5
length: 14
DNA: TGTGCCAGCAGTCGAGTGACAGGGGATCAGCCCCAGCATTTT
CDR3: CASSRVTGDQPQHF

D: -
J: TRBJ1-4
V: TRBV19
length: 15
DNA: TGTGCCAGTAGTATAGTCGGTGCAACTAATGAAAAACTGTTTTTT
CDR3: CASSIVGATNEKLFF

D: -
J: TRBJ2-3
V: TRBV6-5
length: 11
DNA: TGTGCCAGCAGTTCGGGAGATACGCAGTATTTT
CDR3: CASSSGDTQYF

D: TRBD1
J: TRBJ2-5
V: TRBV29-1
length: 13
DNA: TGCAGCGTTGATGCGACAGGGGGCGAGACCCAGTACTTC
CDR3: CSVDATGGETQYF

D: -
J: TRBJ2-7
V: TRBV6-1
length: 13
DNA: TGTGCCAGCACAGGGGCGAGCTCCTACGAGCAGTACTTC
CDR3: CASTGASSYEQYF

D: -
J: TRBJ1-3
V: TRBV4-3
length: 14
DNA: TGCGCCAGCAGCCAAGATGCGGGGGCGAACACCATATATTTT
CDR3: CASSQDAGANTIYF

D: -
J: TRBJ2-7
V: TRBV10-3
length: 15
DNA: TGTGCCACAGGAGGGGGGGCATCGAGCGCCTACGAGCAGTACTTC
CDR3: CATGGGASSAYEQYF

D: -
J: TRBJ2-1
V: TRBV28
length: 14
DNA: TGTGCCAGCAGTCCCGGTGACAGCGACAATGAGCAGTTCTTC
CDR3: CASSPGDSDNEQFF

D: TRBD1
J: TRBJ1-1
V: TRBV11-2
length: 15
DNA: TGTGCCAGCAGCCAGAGACAGGGCCCTACCCCGAAGGCTTTCTTT
CDR3: CASSQRQGPTPKAFF

D: TRBD1
J: TRBJ1-2
V: TRBV11-2
length: 14
DNA: TGTGCCAGCAGCACACACAGGGGAGACTATGGCTACACCTTC
CDR3: CASSTHRGDYGYTF

D: -
J: TRBJ1-6
V: TRBV27
length: 15
DNA: TGTGCCAGCAGTGCGGGGCCCGGGTCCTATTCACCCCTCCACTTT
CDR3: CASSAGPGSYSPLHF

D: TRBD1
J: TRBJ1-5
V: TRBV19
length: 15
DNA: TGTGCCAGTAGTGCAGACAGGGGCGACAATCAGCCCCAGCATTTT
CDR3: CASSADRGDNQPQHF

D: TRBD1
J: TRBJ1-1
V: TRBV28
length: 13
DNA: TGTGCCAGCAGACGCACAGGGGTACTTGAAGCTTTCTTT
CDR3: CASRRTGVLEAFF

D: -
J: TRBJ1-4
V: TRBV29-1
length: 13
DNA: TGCAGCGTTGATCCCGGAGGAAATGAAAAACTGTTTTTT
CDR3: CSVDPGGNEKLFF

D: -
J: TRBJ2-1
V: TRBV15
length: 16
DNA: TGTGCCACCAGCAGTCCCGGACAGAGCTCCTACAATGAGCAGTTCTTC
CDR3: CATSSPGQSSYNEQFF

D: -
J: TRBJ2-6
V: TRBV11-2
length: 14
DNA: TGTGCCAGCCTGGGCGTATCCGGGGCCAACGTCCTGACTTTC
CDR3: CASLGVSGANVLTF